Presented here are 23 T cell receptor beta chains from one specimen sequenced in a study of CD8+CD57+ T cells in acquired aplastic anemia (dated by TCRdb to the late 2010s). The data were produced on an Illumina HiSeq 2000. Genomic DNA served as template for TCR beta VDJ combination and CDR3 sequence profiling. TCRdb cleaned the public reads at Q25 with fastp, built clones with MiXCR and kept in-frame beta chains. Identical CDR3 proteins give one entry, which carries the most common genes and DNA. This sample comprises 200,000 to 250,000 distinct CDR3 sequences, under 50% of them detected only once. The ten largest clones take up around 20% of the sample. Patients chosen for sequencing had shown expansion of CD8+CD57+ cells by flow cytometry. Sequences were obtained from sorted CD4+, CD8+, or CD8+CD57+ T cells (not recorded which) from PBMCs. These receptors were obtained from a human donor with aplastic anemia.

This chain joins TRBV7-8 and TRBJ1-4; 7 positions match TRBD1. Germline V gene data show CDR1 as SGHVS and CDR2 as FQNEAQ. Trimming removed 5 bases from V and 0 bases from J; junction bases left unmatched: 6. This CDR3 spans 16 amino acids. This CDR3 is CASSTGTVATNEKLFF. DNA of the CDR3: TGTGCCAGCAGCACCGGGACAGTTGCAACTAATGAAAAACTGTTTTTT.

The V call is TRBV30, the J call TRBJ1-6; 7 nucleotides align to TRBD1. CDR1 is GTSNPN and CDR2 is SVGIG in the germline V gene (reference sequence). The CDR3 is 14 amino acids. V was pared by 4 bases and J by 7 bases, with 7 bases of the junction left unmatched. The CDR3 DNA reads as TGTGCCTGGAACCGTGACAGGGTGAATTCACCCCTCCACTTT. It codes for CAWNRDRVNSPLHF.

The chain combines TRBV7-9 with TRBJ1-1; possible D gene TRBD1, 6 bases. The CDR3 length is 13 residues. With 0 bases removed from V and 12 bases from J, the gap between germline ends came to 14 bases. Germline V lookup: CDR1 SEHNR, CDR2 FQNEAQ (reference sequence). The CDR3 loop reads CASSLAKGQTPFF. CDR3 in DNA: TGTGCCAGCAGCTTAGCGAAGGGACAAACTCCTTTCTTT.

The chain couples TRBV7-9 to TRBJ2-7; 9 bases line up with TRBD2. The CDR3 spans 16 residues. The trim removed 0 bases at V and 5 bases at J, leaving 8 bases unmatched. Germline V gene lookup returns CDR1 SEHNR and CDR2 FQNEAQ (reference sequence). The CDR3 DNA reads as TGTGCCAGCAGCTTAGCGGTTCGCGGGGGGGCGAACGAGCAGTACTTC. Protein sequence: CASSLAVRGGANEQYF.

The rearrangement uses TRBV20-1 and TRBJ1-1; no clear D. There are 15 residues in the CDR3. The V end lost 5 bases, the J end lost 0 bases, and 16 bases lay between the germline ends. Germline lookup yields CDR1 DFQATT and CDR2 SNEGSKA (reference sequence). CDR3 sequence reads: CSAHADGFLNTEAFF. In DNA, the CDR3 is TGCAGTGCTCACGCCGACGGTTTCCTGAACACTGAAGCTTTCTTT.

The CDR3 region has the DNA TGTGCCAGCAGCCGGGGCGCGGGGGATTACAATGAGCAGTATTTT. Translated, it gives CASSRGAGDYNEQYF. V and J are TRBV11-2 and TRBJ2-3, with TRBD2 matching 7 bases. Trimming at V came to 5 bases and at J to 11 bases, leaving 16 bases not matched to a gene. Germline V CDR1 and CDR2: SGHAT, FQNNGV. CDR3 length: 15 residues.

This clonotype occurred a few times. A read error may produce the germline difference seen at one junction end. The chain is built from TRBV10-3 and TRBJ1-5; 8 bases line up with TRBD1. From germline, CDR1 is ENHRY and CDR2 SYGVKD. CDR3 length: 18 amino acids. The CDR3 DNA is TGTGCCAGCAGTGAAGCGCTGGACAGGGCCTATAGCAATCAGCCCCAGCATTTT. Protein product: CASSEALDRAYSNQPQHF.

This clonotype was seen repeatedly, ten times or more. The chain's CDR3 is CASSSREGRNQPQHF. The DNA for the CDR3 is TGTGCCAGCAGCTCGCGTGAGGGAAGGAATCAGCCCCAGCATTTT. This chain links TRBV7-2 with TRBJ1-5; D gene unclear. The germline V gene has CDR1 SGHTA and CDR2 FQGNSA. Trimming removed 4 bases at V and 4 bases at J, with 14 bases between. This CDR3 has 15 amino acids.

Comment on this clonotype: This may arise from a read error, as a much more abundant clone is one base away. J is TRBJ1-2 and V is TRBV5-1; 9 bases line up with TRBD1. Per germline, CDR1 SGHRS and CDR2 YFSETQ. This CDR3 region has 17 residues. For the CDR3, the DNA is TGCGCCAGCAGCAACCGGGACAGGGAGGTGGGAAGCTATGGCTGCACCTTC. Amino acid sequence: CASSNRDREVGSYGCTF.

This clonotype was picked up many times. V gene TRBV5-1 combines with J gene TRBJ2-7; 7 bases map to TRBD2. Germline V gene lookup returns CDR1 SGHRS and CDR2 YFSETQ. The CDR3 sequence is 16 residues long. V was pared by 4 bases and J by 2 bases, with 12 bases of the junction left unmatched. CDR3 sequence reads: CASSPPPGLIPYEQYF. CDR3 coding DNA: TGCGCCAGCAGCCCACCCCCGGGACTAATTCCCTACGAGCAGTACTTC.

This clonotype appeared a few times. V and J are TRBV6-5 and TRBJ2-1, with D uncertain. Germline lookup yields CDR1 MNHEY and CDR2 SVGAGI. The germline V and J ends were trimmed by 6 bases and 4 bases, with 16 bases remaining between them. CDR3 length equals 15 residues. The CDR3 loop is CASSPLEGIYNEQFF. The CDR3 coding sequence is TGTGCCAGCAGCCCTTTAGAAGGGATTTACAATGAGCAGTTCTTC.

This clonotype was picked up many times. The chain is built from TRBV13 and TRBJ2-7, with 9 bases lining up with TRBD1. V shed 6 bases, J shed 3 bases, and the junction held 6 bases outside the gene matches. Germline V gene sequence: CDR1 PRHDT, CDR2 FYEKMQ (reference sequence). The CDR3 totals 14 residues. The DNA for the CDR3 is TGTGCCAGCAGAAAACAGGGGGCCCTCTACGAGCAGTACTTC. Its protein product is CASRKQGALYEQYF. Combining the CDR3 with reference TRBV13 and TRBJ2-7 gives the whole variable domain AAGVIQSPRHLIKEKRETATLKCYPIPRHDTVYWYQQGPGQDPQFLISFYEKMQSDKGSIPDRFSAQQFSDYHSELNMSSLELGDSALYFCASRKQGALYEQYFGPGTRLTVT.

The chain joins TRBV25-1 to TRBJ2-5, with 9 bases fitting TRBD1. Germline V gene lookup returns CDR1 MGHDK and CDR2 SYGVNS. V lost 1 base to trimming and J lost 1 base; unmatched junction nucleotides: 4. The CDR3 spans 16 residues. DNA for the CDR3: TGTGCCAGCAGTGAATCAGGACAGGGGCTCCAAGAGACCCAGTACTTC. This sequence encodes CASSESGQGLQETQYF.

The genes are TRBV12-3 or TRBV12-4 and TRBJ2-7; D not certain. The CDR3 has 14 amino acids. Trimming stripped 6 bases from V and 3 bases from J, with 15 bases between. The DNA of the CDR3 is TGTGCCAGCAGACCCGCGAAGGCATACTACGAGCAGTACGTC. Its translation: CASRPAKAYYEQYV.

The V call is TRBV6-5, the J call TRBJ2-4, with TRBD1 identical over 7 bases. The ends lost 2 bases at V and 5 bases at J; junction bases unmatched: 6. The germline V gene has CDR1 MNHEY and CDR2 SVGAGI. CDR3 length: 15 amino acids. The CDR3 DNA reads as TGTGCCAGCAGTTACGTTGGGACAGAAGAAAACATTCAGTACTTC. Residues: CASSYVGTEENIQYF.

The genes are TRBV5-8 and TRBJ2-1, with D hard to call. V was trimmed by 0 bases and J by 7 bases, leaving 14 bases between them. The CDR3 covers 15 residues. Germline V gene sequence: CDR1 SGHTS, CDR2 YDEGEE. The CDR3 region is CASSLGVRTRNEQFF. The CDR3 DNA reads as TGTGCCAGCAGCTTGGGGGTCCGGACCAGGAATGAGCAGTTCTTC.

The chain employs TRBV2 and TRBJ1-6; a weak D match, TRBD1 (5 bases). Trimming removed 4 bases at V and 5 bases at J, with 12 bases between. The CDR3 is made up of 15 amino acids. Germline CDR1 reads SNHLY; CDR2 reads FYNNEI. CDR3 region: CASSVFRVDNSPLHF. The CDR3 nucleotides read TGTGCCAGCAGTGTATTCAGGGTGGATAATTCACCCCTCCACTTT.

The V and J genes are TRBV5-6 and TRBJ1-4; TRBD1 agrees at 11 bases. The V gene's germline CDR1 is SGHDT and CDR2 YYEEEE. J lost 2 bases, V lost 1 base, and 4 bases had no gene match. The CDR3 consists of 17 residues. CDR3 nucleotides: TGTGCCAGCAGCTTGCGGGACAGGGGGACGACTAATGAAAAACTGTTTTTT. Translating it yields CASSLRDRGTTNEKLFF.

This clonotype occurred a few times. CDR3 coding DNA: TGTGCCAGCAGTCCCCACCCCCCAGGGAAGAGGCGAGAGACCCAGTACTTC. Its translation is CASSPHPPGKRRETQYF. The chain recombines TRBV27 with TRBJ2-5; tentatively, D is TRBD1 (5 bases). The CDR3 is 17 amino acids. The germline V gene has CDR1 MNHEY and CDR2 SMNVEV (reference sequence). With 5 bases removed from V and 4 bases from J, the gap between germline ends came to 23 bases.

This clonotype has just a few counts. Sequence at one end of the junction differs from germline and may be a read error. The chain combines TRBV10-3 with TRBJ2-5, with D possibly TRBD2 on 5 matching bases. This CDR3 is 18 amino acids long. In germline, CDR1 is ENHRY, CDR2 SYGVKD. The CDR3 spells CASSLGSFGVGVQETQYF. CDR3 nucleotide sequence: TGTGCCAGCAGTCTAGGGAGTTTTGGGGTGGGCGTCCAAGAGACCCAGTACTTC.

At least ten counts were recorded for this clonotype. V usage is TRBV19 and J usage is TRBJ1-1; no definite D call. V lost 3 bases and J lost 0, with 8 bases in between. Germline lookup yields CDR1 LNHDA and CDR2 SQIVND (reference sequence). This CDR3 has 14 residues. Here the CDR3 DNA reads TGTGCCAGTAGTATGGAAGGGTTGAACACTGAAGCTTTCTTT. It codes for CASSMEGLNTEAFF.

On this clonotype: One end of the junction varies from germline; a read error may be responsible. The V and J genes are TRBV5-1 and TRBJ2-2; 10 nucleotides agree with TRBD1. This CDR3 has 15 amino acids. The germline gives CDR1 SGHRS, CDR2 YFSETQ. The CDR3 coding sequence is TGTGCCAGCAGCTTAGGGACAGGGGACACCGGGGAGCTGTTTTTT. It specifies CASSLGTGDTGELFF.

This clonotype was recorded at least ten times. The gene calls are TRBV24-1 and TRBJ2-1, with a possible D match to TRBD2 (5 bases). Germline CDR1 reads KGHDR; CDR2 reads SFDVKD. The CDR3 totals 12 residues. Trimming removed 3 bases at V and 6 bases at J, with 5 bases between. The CDR3 coding sequence is TGTGCCACCAGTGATGCGGGCAATGAGCAGTTCTTC. Amino acids: CATSDAGNEQFF.